These 26 T cell receptor beta chains originate from one sample sequenced in a study of CD8 T cells in Susac syndrome (dated by TCRdb to about 2019). The library was prepared using the immunoSEQ multiplex PCR assay. RNA was extracted using the RNeasy kit, and roughly 0.5 to 1 ug of the RNA was reverse transcribed with random hexamers. TCRdb itself trimmed the public reads at Q25 with fastp, ran MiXCR and retained productive beta chains. Rows with a matching CDR3 protein are joined into one entry that keeps the most common DNA and genes. The sample table shows under 95,000 distinct CDR3 sequences, and more than 85% are seen once. The ten largest clonotypes hold about 0.45% of the sample. Sequences were obtained from CD8+ T cells from PBMCs. The receptors stem from a human donor with Susac syndrome.

Comments on this clonotype: Relative to the germline gene, one junction end is altered; a read error may explain this. The chain links TRBV7-7 to TRBJ2-3, with TRBD2 identical over 7 bases. The CDR3 is 16 amino acids. Germline V gene sequence: CDR1 SSHAT, CDR2 FNYEAQ (reference sequence). CDR3 loop: CASSQLLAPSTDTQYF. The CDR3 coding sequence is TGTGCTAGCAGCCAGCTACTAGCGCCTAGCACAGATACGCAGTATTTT.

This chain uses TRBV2 with TRBJ2-3; D remains unclear. The V gene lost 8 bases and the J gene lost 1 base, with 10 bases spanning the gap. The CDR3 has 13 amino acids. Germline assignment: CDR1 SNHLY and CDR2 FYNNEI. The CDR3 bases are TGTGCCAGCTGGGGTGGTGGCACAGATACGCAGTATTTT. Its protein is CASWGGGTDTQYF. Full variable domain (missing parts from reference TRBV2 and TRBJ2-3): EPEVTQTPSHQVTQMGQEVILRCVPISNHLYFYWYRQILGQKVEFLVSFYNNEISEKSEIFDDQFSVERPDGSNFTLKIRSTKLEDSAMYFCASWGGGTDTQYFGPGTRLTVL.

The CDR3 nucleotides read TGTGCCAGCAGCTTGGGGACAGGGGGCGACTATGGCTACACCTTC. This sequence encodes CASSLGTGGDYGYTF. This chain links TRBV7-9 with TRBJ1-2, with 12 nucleotides matching TRBD1. Germline V gene sequence: CDR1 SEHNR, CDR2 FQNEAQ (reference sequence). The CDR3 has 15 residues. The trim removed 3 bases at V and 3 bases at J, leaving 2 bases unmatched.

The chain has TRBV20-1 and TRBJ1-4; no clear D. The CDR3 has 12 amino acids. Germline V gene sequence: CDR1 DFQATT, CDR2 SNEGSKA (reference sequence). The V gene lost 4 bases and the J gene lost 7 bases, with 10 bases spanning the gap. DNA of the CDR3: TGCAGTGCTATGGCCGGTGGTGAAAAACTGTTTTTT. Translation gives CSAMAGGEKLFF.

This clonotype showed up just a few times. The rearrangement links TRBV5-8 to TRBJ2-1; perhaps TRBD1 as D (5 bases). The CDR3 is 15 amino acids. Germline V gives CDR1 SGHTS, CDR2 YDEGEE. V was clipped by 5 bases and J by 0 bases, with 12 bases between them. CDR3 nucleotides: TGTGCCAGCAGTCCCGGACAAAGCTCCTACAATGAGCAGTTCTTC. Translating it yields CASSPGQSSYNEQFF.

The chain combines TRBV15 with TRBJ2-7; 7 bases line up with TRBD1. The germline gives CDR1 LNHNV, CDR2 YYDKDF (reference sequence). The ends lost 1 base at V and 1 base at J; junction bases unmatched: 7. The CDR3 runs 16 residues. The CDR3: CATSRGQGPLSYEQYF. The CDR3 coding sequence is TGTGCCACCAGCAGAGGACAGGGACCCCTATCCTACGAGCAGTACTTC.

The V gene is TRBV2, the J gene TRBJ1-3; D remains unclear. The V and J ends lost 0 bases and 2 bases respectively, with 5 bases between them. Per the germline V gene, CDR1 is SNHLY and CDR2 is FYNNEI. This CDR3 contains 14 residues. CDR3 in amino acids: CASSEAGAGNTIYF. CDR3 bases: TGTGCCAGCAGTGAAGCCGGAGCTGGAAACACCATATATTTT.

The genes are TRBV5-4 and TRBJ2-3; 10 positions match TRBD1. CDR3 length: 15 residues. The germline gives CDR1 SGHNT, CDR2 YYREEE (reference sequence). The V and J ends lost 4 bases and 2 bases, in that order; junction bases with no gene match: 4. The CDR3 here is CASSPGQGDTDTQYF. In DNA form, the CDR3 reads TGTGCCAGCAGCCCTGGACAGGGGGACACAGATACGCAGTATTTT.

The chain combines TRBV27 with TRBJ2-1; D is undetermined. The CDR3 consists of 13 residues. V lost 7 bases and J 6 bases, leaving 13 bases between the germline ends. Germline CDR1 MNHEY, CDR2 SMNVEV (reference sequence). The CDR3 DNA sequence: TGTGCCAGCACGACCTATGGAGTCAATGAGCAGTTCTTC. It yields the protein CASTTYGVNEQFF.

The chain combines TRBV7-9 with TRBJ1-2; 7 nucleotides agree with TRBD1. Germline loops: CDR1 SEHNR, CDR2 FQNEAQ (reference sequence). J lost 3 bases, V lost 4 bases, and 8 bases had no gene match. This CDR3 has 15 residues. The DNA for the CDR3 is TGTGCCAGCAGCTCCCCGACAGGGTGGGACTATGGCTACACCTTC. Protein: CASSSPTGWDYGYTF.

The genes are TRBV7-9 and TRBJ1-1, with unresolved D. V lost 4 bases and J 3 bases, leaving 6 bases between the germline ends. Germline V gene data show CDR1 as SEHNR and CDR2 as FQNEAQ (reference sequence). This CDR3 is 12 amino acids long. The CDR3 DNA follows: TGTGCCAGCAGCTCACTGGACACTGAAGCTTTCTTT. This gives the protein CASSSLDTEAFF.

The CDR3 DNA reads TGTGCCAGCAGCTATGATTCAGGCGAGACCTACAATGAGCAGTTCTTC. It codes for CASSYDSGETYNEQFF. The chain links TRBV7-2 to TRBJ2-1, with D unclear. The V end was cut by 4 bases, the J end by 2 bases, with 15 bases between. Germline V lookup: CDR1 SGHTA, CDR2 FQGNSA. This CDR3 has 16 amino acids.

V usage is TRBV4-1 and J usage is TRBJ2-7, with 7 bases fitting TRBD1. Germline V gives CDR1 MGHRA, CDR2 YSYEKL. Trimming at V came to 5 bases and at J to 5 bases, leaving 0 bases not matched to a gene. The CDR3 loop spans 11 amino acids. As DNA, the CDR3 is TGCGCCAGCAGCACAGGGGACGAGCAGTACTTC. The encoded protein is CASSTGDEQYF.

The chain combines TRBV25-1 with TRBJ2-7; D uncertain. Germline V gene data show CDR1 as MGHDK and CDR2 as SYGVNS. This CDR3 is 10 amino acids long. Deletions cut 4 bases from V and 6 bases from J, with 4 bases between. CDR3 amino acids: CASSGGEQYF. The DNA for the CDR3 is TGTGCCAGCAGTGGGGGCGAGCAGTACTTC.

The chain employs TRBV3-1 and TRBJ2-7; 9 bases are shared with TRBD2. Per the germline V gene, CDR1 is LGHDT and CDR2 is YNNKEL (reference sequence). J was trimmed by 2 bases and V by 6 bases; bases with no gene match: 11. The CDR3 covers 16 residues. This CDR3 is CASSPFWREGPYEQYF. The CDR3 bases are TGTGCCAGCAGTCCCTTCTGGCGGGAGGGCCCCTACGAGCAGTACTTC.

This sequence joins TRBV6-5 and TRBJ1-2; D is uncertain. Germline V lookup: CDR1 MNHEY, CDR2 SVGAGI. V shed 10 bases and J shed 8 bases, with 14 bases lying between them. The CDR3 is made up of 11 amino acids. In DNA, the CDR3 is TGTGCCACCAAGTCCCATCAAGGCTACACCTTC. It is translated as CATKSHQGYTF.

The gene calls are TRBV7-8 and TRBJ2-7, with TRBD2 as a possible D gene (5 bases). V was shortened by 0 bases and J by 2 bases, with 14 bases between the two germline ends. This CDR3 is 16 amino acids long. Germline V lookup: CDR1 SGHVS, CDR2 FQNEAQ. The DNA for the CDR3 is TGTGCCAGCAGCTTAGCGCTCGGAGGAGAAGCCTACGAGCAGTACTTC. It yields the protein CASSLALGGEAYEQYF.

The chain joins TRBV6-2 or TRBV6-3 to TRBJ2-1; maybe TRBD2 (5 bases). Germline CDR1 reads MNHEY; CDR2 reads SVGEGT. This CDR3 spans 14 amino acids. Trimming removed 0 bases at V and 9 bases at J, with 12 bases between. CDR3 coding DNA: TGTGCCAGCAGTTACTCGATGGGAGCCAGTGAGCAGTTCTTC. Amino acid sequence: CASSYSMGASEQFF.

The sample holds one count of this clonotype. V and J are TRBV5-1 and TRBJ2-1; perhaps TRBD2 as D (6 bases). Per the germline V gene, CDR1 is SGHRS and CDR2 is YFSETQ. The V end was cut by 3 bases, the J end by 10 bases, with 8 bases between. CDR3 length: 11 residues. The CDR3 is CASSWGLEQFF. The CDR3 region has the DNA TGCGCCAGCAGCTGGGGACTCGAGCAGTTCTTC.

This chain links TRBV7-8 with TRBJ2-3; 10 nucleotides line up with TRBD2. V was clipped by 5 bases and J by 4 bases; unmatched bases: 9. The CDR3 extends over 16 amino acids. Germline V lookup: CDR1 SGHVS, CDR2 FQNEAQ. This CDR3 reads CASSPGTGTSADTQYF. DNA of the CDR3: TGTGCCAGCAGCCCGGGTACCGGGACTAGCGCAGATACGCAGTATTTT.

This clonotype has just one count. The V call is TRBV9, the J call TRBJ2-7, with D perhaps TRBD1 (6 bases). This CDR3 comprises 14 residues. Trimming took 3 bases from V and 7 from J, leaving 17 bases between them. Germline CDR1 is SGDLS and CDR2 is YYNGEE. The CDR3 DNA is TGTGCCAGCAGCGGGGACATCGGTCCAGGGGAGCAGTACTTC. Amino acids: CASSGDIGPGEQYF.

The gene calls are TRBV21-1 and TRBJ2-7; TRBD2 was called by the table and not checked on the DNA. TRBV21-1 is a pseudogene segment. The CDR3 is 16 residues long. The CDR3 nucleotides are TGTGCCAGCAGCAAAGGGGGTCAGCGGAAGGTAAACGAGCAGTACTTC. Protein: CASSKGGQRKVNEQYF.

This chain connects TRBV6-5 to TRBJ2-2; D is possibly TRBD1 (6 bases). Germline loops: CDR1 MNHEY, CDR2 SVGAGI. There are 14 residues in the CDR3. With 5 bases removed from V and 3 bases from J, the gap between germline ends came to 10 bases. CDR3 sequence (DNA): TGTGCCAGCAGTACACAGGGATACACCGGGGAGCTGTTTTTT. It translates to CASSTQGYTGELFF.

The chain combines TRBV7-6 with TRBJ1-1; D ambiguous. Trimming removed 1 base from V and 1 base from J, with 10 bases in between. This CDR3 region has 15 residues. Germline loops: CDR1 SGHVS, CDR2 FNYEAQ. CDR3 DNA sequence: TGTGCCAGCAGCTTAGGGGTCGGCAGGAACACTGAAGCTTTCTTT. This codes for CASSLGVGRNTEAFF.

The V and J genes are TRBV14 and TRBJ1-1; D is uncertain. The CDR3 is made up of 16 amino acids. Germline CDR1 SGHDN, CDR2 FVKESK. Trimming left V 1 base short and J 6 bases short, with 18 bases between. The CDR3 sequence is CASSQGATYLSPEAFF. As DNA, the CDR3 is TGTGCCAGCAGCCAAGGCGCCACCTATCTCAGCCCTGAAGCTTTCTTT.

V and J are TRBV20-1 and TRBJ2-7; D unresolved. Looked up from germline, CDR1 is DFQATT and CDR2 is SNEGSKA (reference sequence). The CDR3 consists of 13 residues. V lost 1 base and J 0 bases, leaving 7 bases between the germline ends. This CDR3 reads CSARAWSSYEQYF. As DNA, the CDR3 is TGCAGTGCTAGAGCCTGGAGCTCCTACGAGCAGTACTTC.